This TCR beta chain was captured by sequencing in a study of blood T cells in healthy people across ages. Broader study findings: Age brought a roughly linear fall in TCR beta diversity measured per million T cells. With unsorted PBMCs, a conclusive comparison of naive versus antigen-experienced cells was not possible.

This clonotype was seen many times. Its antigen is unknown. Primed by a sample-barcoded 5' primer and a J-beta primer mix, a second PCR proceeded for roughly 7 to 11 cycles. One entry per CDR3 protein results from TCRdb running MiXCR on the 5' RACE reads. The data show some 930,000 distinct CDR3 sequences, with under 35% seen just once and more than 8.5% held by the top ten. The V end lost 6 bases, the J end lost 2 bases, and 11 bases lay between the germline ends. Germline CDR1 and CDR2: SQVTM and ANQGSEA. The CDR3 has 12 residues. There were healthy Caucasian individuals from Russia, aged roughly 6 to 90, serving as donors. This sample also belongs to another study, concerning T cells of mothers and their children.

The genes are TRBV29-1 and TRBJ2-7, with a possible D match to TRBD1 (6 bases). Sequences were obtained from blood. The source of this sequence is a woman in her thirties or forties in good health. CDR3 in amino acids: CSVRTATYEQYF. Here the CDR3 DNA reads TGCAGCGTCCGGACAGCAACCTACGAGCAGTACTTC.